This T cell receptor beta chain comes out of a study of blood T cell repertoires in COVID-19. The assay was immunoSEQ multiplex PCR, and TCRdb's table has in-frame clones only and misses some. The sample has some 150,000 clones, roughly four fifths seen once. This CDR3 is 12 amino acids long. Unmatched junction bases numbered 9, after V lost 4 bases and J lost 13 bases. Germline CDR1 reads SGHTA; CDR2 reads FQGTGA. The chain recombines TRBV7-3 with TRBJ1-2; 7 bases match TRBD1. Sequencing was carried out using peripheral blood. The clonotype comes from a woman aged 55 to 70 with COVID-19, enrolled during active disease. This CDR3 reads CASSSYRGVLTF. CDR3 bases: TGTGCCAGCAGCTCCTACAGGGGTGTTCTCACCTTC.